This is a list of T cell receptor beta chains from one sample in a study of beta chain features in type 1 diabetes. Using immunoSEQ multiplex PCR, the repertoire was profiled, and TCRdb retains in-frame clones only, with some absent. The sample records about half a million clones, approximately 10% being singletons. Sequencing was carried out using naive CD4+ T cells from blood. Every receptor here comes from a woman younger than 35 in good health. The CDR3 runs from the conserved cysteine through the conserved F or W. The D gene is left open where the match is weak. Expanded clones are given a class, and other clones once, few, many or no size at all.

>-|-|TRBJ2-4|13|TRBV27
TGTGCCAGCAGTTTATCGTTGTTTAACATTCAGTACTTC
CASSLSLFNIQYF
>-|-|TRBJ1-5|13|TRBV29-1
TGCAGCGCCGGCTGGGGGAGCAATCAGCCCCAGCATTTT
CSAGWGSNQPQHF
>few|-|TRBJ2-5|16|TRBV4-1
TGCGCCAGCAGCAATCAAGGTTACAGACGAGGGGAGACCCAGTACTTC
CASSNQGYRRGETQYF
>-|TRBD2|TRBJ2-3|17|TRBV11-2
TGTGCCAGCAGCTACGGCCGGGGGGGCCGACAGACAGATACGCAGTATTTT
CASSYGRGGRQTDTQYF
>few|-|TRBJ1-2|13|TRBV7-9
TGTGCCAGCAGCTACGGACAGACCTATGGCTACACCTTC
CASSYGQTYGYTF
>-|-|TRBJ1-1|13|TRBV2
TGTGCCAGCCAACTTTGGATGAGCACTGAAGCTTTCTTT
CASQLWMSTEAFF
>few|-|TRBJ1-4|12|TRBV2
TGTGCCAGCAGTGGGGGGAATGAAAAACTGTTTTTT
CASSGGNEKLFF
>-|-|TRBJ2-6|14|TRBV9
TGTGCCAGCACCTCCTTTTCTGGGGCCAACGTCCTGACTTTC
CASTSFSGANVLTF
>few|-|TRBJ2-5|16|TRBV7-9
TGTGCCAGCAGCAACCCCCTACGGGTCACCCGAGAGACCCAGTACTTC
CASSNPLRVTRETQYF
>-|-|TRBJ2-7|14|TRBV29-1
TGCAGCGTTGGGGTGGCCCTAAGCTCCTACGAGCAGTACTTC
CSVGVALSSYEQYF
>-|-|TRBJ1-2|13|TRBV29-1
TGCAGCGTTGATCCCCGGGCGGGAGGACGCTACACCTTC
CSVDPRAGGRYTF
>few|-|TRBJ2-7|14|TRBV7-2
TGTGCCAGCAGCTTTTGGACAGATTCCTACGAGCAGTACTTC
CASSFWTDSYEQYF
>few|-|TRBJ1-4|12|TRBV30
TGTGCCTGGACAGGGAGGGAAGAAAAACTGTTTTTT
CAWTGREEKLFF
>-|TRBD1|TRBJ2-1|15|TRBV2
TGTGCCAGCAGTGTTGTGGGACAGGGGGTGGATGAGCAGTTCTTC
CASSVVGQGVDEQFF
>few|-|TRBJ2-5|13|TRBV7-2
TGTGCCAGCAGCCCTAGGGTCCAAGAGACCCAGTACTTC
CASSPRVQETQYF
>few|TRBD2|TRBJ2-1|17|TRBV6-1
TGTGCCAGCAGTGATTACCACCGGGGGGTGGGCTACAATGAGCAGTTCTTC
CASSDYHRGVGYNEQFF
>-|TRBD2|TRBJ2-1|15|TRBV9
TGTGCCAGCAGCGGAGTAGCGGGACTCTACAATGAGCAGTTCTTC
CASSGVAGLYNEQFF
>-|TRBD2|TRBJ2-7|13|TRBV18
TGTGCCAGCTCACCGGGGAGGGTAGACGAGCAGTACTTC
CASSPGRVDEQYF
>few|-|TRBJ1-5|12|TRBV19
TGTGCCAGTAGGGCAGCAAGGGGGCCCCAGCATTTT
CASRAARGPQHF
>-|-|TRBJ1-5|14|TRBV7-2
TGTGCCAGCAGCTTACGCAAAGGGACTCAGCCCCAGCATTTT
CASSLRKGTQPQHF
>few|TRBD1|TRBJ1-5|15|TRBV5-1
TGCGCCAGCAGCTCCGGGACAGGGGGCAATCAGCCCCAGCATTTT
CASSSGTGGNQPQHF
>few|-|TRBJ2-7|15|TRBV30
TGTGCCTGGAGTTTCGGGGCAGCGGTCGGATACGAGCAGTACTTC
CAWSFGAAVGYEQYF
>few|-|TRBJ2-2|15|TRBV7-3
TGTGCCAGCAGCTTAAGGGGGCCTACTGCAGGGGAGCTGTTTTTT
CASSLRGPTAGELFF
>few|TRBD1|TRBJ1-4|16|TRBV4-3
TGCGCCAGCAGCCCACGGAAGACAGGGAGTGGAGAAAAACTGTTTTTT
CASSPRKTGSGEKLFF
>once|TRBD1|TRBJ1-1|15|TRBV4-3
TGCGCCAGCAGCCGCGATACAGGGGCGGGCACTGAAGCTTTCTTT
CASSRDTGAGTEAFF
>few|-|TRBJ2-1|11|TRBV11-3
TGTGCCAGCAGCTTAGCGCTTGAGCAGTTCTTC
CASSLALEQFF
>-|-|TRBJ2-3|13|TRBV29-1
TGCAGCGTTGCGTCGGGGATCACAGATACGCAGTATTTT
CSVASGITDTQYF
>-|TRBD1|TRBJ1-1|13|TRBV15
TGTGCCACCAGCAGAGCAGGGGGCGTTGAAGCTTTCTTT
CATSRAGGVEAFF
>few|-|TRBJ1-2|15|TRBV29-1
TGCAGCGTACAGACAGGTTCGCCATCACCCTATGGCTACACCTTC
CSVQTGSPSPYGYTF
>-|-|TRBJ2-5|14|TRBV11-3
TGTGCCAGCAGCTCCGGCCGACTCGAAGAGACCCAGTACTTC
CASSSGRLEETQYF
>-|-|TRBJ2-7|14|TRBV19
TGTGCCAGTAGTATCAGGAGTTACTCCTACGAGCAGTACTTC
CASSIRSYSYEQYF
>-|-|TRBJ2-7|13|TRBV4-2
TGTGCCAGCAGCCAAGATCCAGACTTCGAGCAGTACTTC
CASSQDPDFEQYF
>few|TRBD1|TRBJ1-2|14|TRBV18
TGTGCCAGCTCACCAACGACAGGGGACTATGGCTACACCTTC
CASSPTTGDYGYTF
>-|TRBD1|TRBJ2-5|14|TRBV7-7
TGTGCCAGCAGCTTAGACGGACAGGGAGAGACCCAGTACTTC
CASSLDGQGETQYF
>few|-|TRBJ2-5|14|TRBV30
TGTGCCTGGAGTGTAGGGGGGGCTGGCGAGACCCAGTACTTC
CAWSVGGAGETQYF
>few|-|TRBJ2-1|17|TRBV5-1
TGCGCCAGCAGCTTGGCCTTTGTGACAGTGTCCTACAATGAGCAGTTCTTC
CASSLAFVTVSYNEQFF
>-|-|TRBJ2-1|13|TRBV27
TGTGCCTGCAGTAGGGGGTCCTACAATGAGCAGTTCTTC
CACSRGSYNEQFF
>few|-|TRBJ2-5|13|TRBV11-3
TGTGCCAGCAGCCGACGGAACGAGGAGACCCAGTACTTC
CASSRRNEETQYF
>-|-|TRBJ1-1|11|TRBV30
TGTGCCGGGGATCGGGGTGTTGCAGCTTTCTTT
CAGDRGVAAFF
>-|-|TRBJ2-3|16|TRBV7-6
TGTGCCAGCAGCGACGGGCCCCTTGGTGGCACAGATACGCAGTATTTT
CASSDGPLGGTDTQYF
>-|TRBD1|TRBJ2-6|17|TRBV25-1
TGTGCCAGCAGCTTCCGGGACAGGGCGTCTGGGGCCAACGTCCTGACTTTC
CASSFRDRASGANVLTF
>few|-|TRBJ1-5|13|TRBV5-1
TGCGCCAGCAGCGACGGACGAGATCAGCCCCAGCATTTT
CASSDGRDQPQHF
>few|-|TRBJ1-1|13|TRBV21-1
TGTGCCGTGATGCGGCGAGAGGACACTGAAGCTTTCTTT
CAVMRREDTEAFF
>few|-|TRBJ1-6|17|TRBV7-2
TGTGCCAGCAGCTTAGTGGGAAGAAATGACTATAATTCACCCCTCCACTTT
CASSLVGRNDYNSPLHF
>-|-|TRBJ2-2|15|TRBV11-2
TGTGCCAGCAGCTCAATCAAGGGGCACACCGGGGAGCTGTTTTTT
CASSSIKGHTGELFF
>-|-|TRBJ2-7|18|TRBV13
TGTGCCAGCAGCTTAGAACGTAAGCGGGCCCAGGGGGTTTACGAGCAGTACTTC
CASSLERKRAQGVYEQYF
>few|-|TRBJ2-1|16|TRBV14
TGTGCCAGCAGCCAAGATTTGGGCCAGAACTACAATGAGCAGTTCTTC
CASSQDLGQNYNEQFF
>few|-|TRBJ2-1|13|TRBV18
TGTGCCAGCTCGAGGCTTGTAGACAATGAGCAGTTCTTC
CASSRLVDNEQFF
>few|TRBD1|TRBJ2-5|14|TRBV7-2
TGTGCCAGCAGCAGGGGACAGCCGGCACTGACCCAGTACTTC
CASSRGQPALTQYF
>-|-|TRBJ1-2|15|TRBV5-1
TGCGCCAGCAGCTTGGCGCCTCGGGCAAACTATGGCTACACCTTC
CASSLAPRANYGYTF